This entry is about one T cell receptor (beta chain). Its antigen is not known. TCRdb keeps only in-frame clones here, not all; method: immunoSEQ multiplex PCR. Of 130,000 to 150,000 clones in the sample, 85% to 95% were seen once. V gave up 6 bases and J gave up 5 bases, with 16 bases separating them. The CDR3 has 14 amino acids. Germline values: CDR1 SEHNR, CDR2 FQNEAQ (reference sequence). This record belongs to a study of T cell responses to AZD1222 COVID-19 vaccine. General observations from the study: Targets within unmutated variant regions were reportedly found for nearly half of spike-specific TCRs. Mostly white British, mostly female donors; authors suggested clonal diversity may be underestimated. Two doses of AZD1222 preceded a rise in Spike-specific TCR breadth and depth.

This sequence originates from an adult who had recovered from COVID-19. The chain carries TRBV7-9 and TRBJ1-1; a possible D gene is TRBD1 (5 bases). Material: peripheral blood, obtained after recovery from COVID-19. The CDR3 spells CASRPDGGLTEAFF. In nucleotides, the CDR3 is TGTGCCAGCAGGCCAGACGGGGGACTTACTGAAGCTTTCTTT.